This T cell receptor (beta chain) derives from a study of T cell changes during pregnancy in multiple sclerosis. Repertoires were generated with immunoSEQ multiplex PCR, while TCRdb's copy carries only in-frame clones and drops some. The sample lists approximately 70,000 clones, approximately 92% seen once, with just under 2% in the top ten. The CDR3 has 17 residues. The J gene is TRBJ1-5, the V gene TRBV21-1; the DNA was not used to check the table's D call, TRBD1. TRBV21-1 is recorded as a pseudogene. Source: peripheral blood, taken in the second trimester of pregnancy. This TCR was recovered from a female donor with multiple sclerosis, enrolled in a pregnancy study. Here the CDR3 reads CASSKWPQQGFNQPQHF. CDR3 DNA: TGTGCCAGCAGCAAATGGCCCCAGCAGGGTTTCAATCAGCCCCAGCATTTT.